A selection of T cell receptor beta chains follows, all from one sample in a study of beta chain features in type 1 diabetes. Assay: immunoSEQ multiplex PCR; the TCRdb copy retains only in-frame clones and omits some. The top ten hold 2% to 2.5% of the sample, which has 40,000 or so clones, approximately 68% seen once. Sequenced: Tregs from blood. Every receptor here comes from a woman aged 18 to 35 with type 1 diabetes. The CDR3 runs from the conserved cysteine through the conserved F or W. A D gene is named only where the DNA matches it firmly. Clone size is given for some rows only: seen once, a few or many times, or a class if the clone is expanded.

d_call	v_call	j_call	clone_size	cdr3_nt	cdr3_aa
TRBD2	TRBV15	TRBJ2-3	NA	TGTGCCACCAGCAGAGGACTAGCGGGAGACACAGATACGCAGTATTTT	CATSRGLAGDTDTQYF
NA	TRBV18	TRBJ2-5	NA	TGTGCCAGCTCACCACTGGGAGGCCCCCAGGAGACCCAGTACTTC	CASSPLGGPQETQYF
NA	TRBV6-1	TRBJ2-2	NA	TGTGCCAGCACTCCAGGGTTGGCCACCGGGGAGCTGTTTTTT	CASTPGLATGELFF
NA	TRBV25-1	TRBJ1-2	NA	TGTGCCAGCAGTGTTCGGGGTCACTATGGCTACACCTTC	CASSVRGHYGYTF
TRBD2	TRBV4-3	TRBJ2-5	few	TGCGCCAGCAGCGGGGGACTAGCGGTGGAGACCCAGTACTTC	CASSGGLAVETQYF
TRBD1	TRBV7-9	TRBJ1-4	once	TGTGCCAGCAGCCAGGGACAGGGGAATGAAAAACTGTTTTTT	CASSQGQGNEKLFF
TRBD2	TRBV5-1	TRBJ2-3	NA	TGCGCCAGCAGCTTGGAGGGGACTACAAGCACAGATGCGCAGTATTTT	CASSLEGTTSTDAQYF
NA	TRBV4-2	TRBJ2-2	NA	TGTGCCAGCAGCCAAGCTGTCACCGGGGAGCTGTTTTTT	CASSQAVTGELFF
TRBD1	TRBV18	TRBJ2-5	NA	TGTGCCAGCTCACCCCAGCAGGGGGTGGGCGAAGAGACCCAGTACTTC	CASSPQQGVGEETQYF
TRBD1	TRBV7-2	TRBJ1-4	NA	TGTGCCAGCAGCTTAGCGGGACAGGGGGGTTGGAATGAAAAACTGTTTTTT	CASSLAGQGGWNEKLFF
TRBD1	TRBV5-1	TRBJ2-3	NA	TGCGCCAGCAGGTTGACAGGGGCTAGCACAGATACGCAGTATTTT	CASRLTGASTDTQYF
NA	TRBV4-3	TRBJ2-2	NA	TGCGCCAGCAGCCAAGACACAGGGTTTGAAACCGGGGAGCTGTTTTTT	CASSQDTGFETGELFF
NA	TRBV6-5	TRBJ2-5	NA	TGTGCCAGCAGTTACTCGGGGTTAGCGGAGACCCAGTACTTC	CASSYSGLAETQYF
TRBD2	TRBV6-5	TRBJ2-1	NA	TGTGCCAGCAGTCGCCTTAGCGGGAGGGCCAATGAGCAGTTCTTC	CASSRLSGRANEQFF
TRBD1	TRBV7-2	TRBJ2-3	few	TGTGCCAGCAGCGTACAGGGGGCACAGACGCAGTATTTT	CASSVQGAQTQYF
NA	TRBV4-3	TRBJ2-1	few	TGCGCCAGCAGCCAGCCAATTGGGGCGTACAATGAGCAGTTCTTC	CASSQPIGAYNEQFF
NA	TRBV5-4	TRBJ2-7	NA	TGTGCCAGCAGCTTGGCGGGGGGCCTGGGGGAGCAGTACTTC	CASSLAGGLGEQYF
NA	TRBV11-2	TRBJ1-4	NA	TGTGCCAGCAGCTTAGAGTCCTCCGGGGTTGCGAGAAAACTGTTTTTT	CASSLESSGVARKLFF
NA	TRBV28	TRBJ2-7	once	TGTGCCAGCAGTTTATCCCGTTACGGTACCCCCTCCTACGAGCAGTACTTC	CASSLSRYGTPSYEQYF
NA	TRBV7-2	TRBJ2-3	NA	TGTGCCAGCAGCTTAAGAGGATACGCAGATACGCAGTATTTT	CASSLRGYADTQYF
TRBD1	TRBV7-9	TRBJ2-1	NA	TGTGCCAGCAGCTCAACAGGGGTCTACAATGAGCAGTTCTTC	CASSSTGVYNEQFF
NA	TRBV7-9	TRBJ1-2	few	TGTGCCAGCAGCGGAAGGGGCAGAAACTATGGCTACACCTTC	CASSGRGRNYGYTF
TRBD2	TRBV7-2	TRBJ2-1	few	TGTGCCAGCAGCGCCCGACTAGCGAATGAGCAGTTCTTC	CASSARLANEQFF
TRBD1	TRBV5-1	TRBJ1-1	few	TGCGCCAGCAGCGATCAAACAGGGGCGGGGGAAGCTTTCTTT	CASSDQTGAGEAFF
NA	TRBV6-5	TRBJ2-5	NA	TGTGCCAGCAAGGGGTGGGAGACCCAGTACTTC	CASKGWETQYF
TRBD2	TRBV15	TRBJ2-7	NA	TGTGCCACCAGCAGAGCGGCGGGAGTCGCGTTCTACGAGCAGTACTTC	CATSRAAGVAFYEQYF
NA	TRBV18	TRBJ2-1	few	TGTGCCAGCTCACCTGATACAGGGGGGGACGAGCAGTTCTTC	CASSPDTGGDEQFF
NA	TRBV7-9	TRBJ1-3	few	TGTGCCAGTAAAGGGGGAGTCAGCTCTGGAAACACCATATATTTT	CASKGGVSSGNTIYF
NA	TRBV6-6	TRBJ1-6	NA	TGTGCCAGCAGGGGGGCACCGAATTCACCCCTCCACTTT	CASRGAPNSPLHF
NA	TRBV11-1	TRBJ1-2	NA	TGTGCCAGCAGCGTCGACAGGCGGGGGGGCTACACCTTC	CASSVDRRGGYTF
TRBD2	TRBV25-1	TRBJ2-1	NA	TGTGCCAGCTCGCTAGCGGGGGGGCCCTACAATGAGCAGTTCTTC	CASSLAGGPYNEQFF
NA	TRBV30	TRBJ2-1	NA	TGTGCCAGGGGACTTGCTAAGCAGTTCTTC	CARGLAKQFF
NA	TRBV28	TRBJ2-6	NA	TGTGCCAGCTCCCTCTCTGGGGCCAACGTCCTGACTTTC	CASSLSGANVLTF
TRBD2	TRBV19	TRBJ2-5	NA	TGTGCCAGTAGTCTCCGGACTAGCGGCCCCGGGGGGACCCAGTACTTC	CASSLRTSGPGGTQYF
TRBD2	TRBV11-3	TRBJ2-5	NA	TGTGCCAGCAGCTTAGCCCCAGGGAGGGTCGAGGCCCAGTACTTC	CASSLAPGRVEAQYF
NA	TRBV7-2	TRBJ2-7	NA	TGTGCCAGCAGCTTCTTTAAGGGAGCCGAGCAGTACTTC	CASSFFKGAEQYF
TRBD2	TRBV4-3	TRBJ2-7	NA	TGCGCCAGCAGCCAAGGGAGGGGGACTAGCGACTACGAGCAGTACTTC	CASSQGRGTSDYEQYF
TRBD1	TRBV5-1	TRBJ2-7	NA	TGCGCCAGCAGCGGCGGACAGGGGGCGCGGAACGAGCAGTACTTC	CASSGGQGARNEQYF
NA	TRBV7-9	TRBJ1-6	few	TGTGCCAGCAGCTTATGGGGGGATAATTCACCCCTCCACTTT	CASSLWGDNSPLHF
NA	TRBV19	TRBJ1-2	NA	TGTGCCAGTAGTATAGTGGCACAGGGATATGGCTACACCTTC	CASSIVAQGYGYTF
TRBD2	TRBV27	TRBJ2-2	few	TGTGCCAGCATACCGGGAGGAAACACCGGGGAGCTGTTTTTT	CASIPGGNTGELFF
TRBD2	TRBV7-9	TRBJ2-7	NA	TGTGCCAGCAGCTTAACTCTAGCGGGGTTCGAGCAGTACTTC	CASSLTLAGFEQYF
NA	TRBV18	TRBJ1-5	NA	TGTGCCAGCACCCGGGAGGGGACAAATCAGCCCCAGCATTTT	CASTREGTNQPQHF
TRBD2	TRBV7-2	TRBJ2-7	NA	TGTGCCAGCAGCTTTCGGGCTAGCGGGAGGGTCGACGAGCAGTACTTC	CASSFRASGRVDEQYF
TRBD1	TRBV5-1	TRBJ2-1	NA	TGCGCCAGCAGCTTTGCGGGACAGGGAAACGAGCAGTTCTTC	CASSFAGQGNEQFF